A selection of T cell receptor beta chains follows, all from one sample in a study of OX40 agonist ivuxolimab in advanced cancers. Repertoires were generated with immunoSEQ multiplex PCR, while TCRdb's copy carries only in-frame clones and drops some. The repertoire consists of tens of thousands of clones, with roughly 76% occurring once and the leading ten covering 1.6%. Sequencing was performed on CD4+ or CD8+ T cells sorted from blood, taken in a trial of the OX40 agonist ivuxolimab. These receptors came from an adult with an advanced solid tumor such as melanoma, head and neck, liver or kidney cancer. The CDR3 runs from the conserved cysteine through the conserved F or W. Each record gives: J gene, D gene, clone size, V gene, CDR3 DNA, CDR3 protein. A D gene is named only where the DNA matches it firmly. Clone sizes are given selectively: once, few, many, or a class where the clone is expanded.

>TRBJ2-7|TRBD2|NA|TRBV7-9
TGTGCCAGCAGCTCGTATACTAGCGGGGTCTACGAGCAGTACTTC
CASSSYTSGVYEQYF
>TRBJ1-4|TRBD1|NA|TRBV6-5
TGTGCCAGCAGCCCCGGGACAGGTTCAGAAAAACTGTTTTTT
CASSPGTGSEKLFF
>TRBJ1-5|NA|NA|TRBV28
TGTGCCAGCAGTTTAGTGACAGGTAATAGCAATCAGCCCCAGCATTTT
CASSLVTGNSNQPQHF
>TRBJ2-2|TRBD1|NA|TRBV13
TGTGCCAGCAGCTTAGTGTCCCCCGTGACAGGGTACACCGGGGAGCTGTTTTTT
CASSLVSPVTGYTGELFF
>TRBJ2-5|NA|NA|TRBV7-9
TGTGCCAGCAGCTTAGTTCAGGGTTTCCAAGAGACCCAGTACTTC
CASSLVQGFQETQYF
>TRBJ1-6|NA|NA|TRBV30
TGTGCCTGGAGTGAAGGAGTCCTCAATAATTCACCCCTCCACTTT
CAWSEGVLNNSPLHF
>TRBJ2-5|TRBD1|NA|TRBV30
TGTGCCTGGTCAGGGGGTGCGGAGACCCAGTACTTC
CAWSGGAETQYF
>TRBJ2-6|NA|NA|TRBV18
TGTGCCAGCTCACCACTACTTTTGCAGTCTGAAACTGGGGCCAACGTCCTGACTTTC
CASSPLLLQSETGANVLTF
>TRBJ2-5|NA|many|TRBV7-2
TGTGCCAGCAGCCCGGGGCACCTCCAAGAGACCCAGTACTTC
CASSPGHLQETQYF
>TRBJ2-1|NA|NA|TRBV5-4
TGTGCCAGCAGCTTTTACAATGAGCAGTTCTTC
CASSFYNEQFF
>TRBJ1-6|TRBD1|NA|TRBV5-3
TGTGCCAGAAGCCTGGACAGGGGAAGGTCACCCCTCCACTTT
CARSLDRGRSPLHF
>TRBJ1-5|NA|NA|TRBV5-1
TGCGCCAGCAGCTTGGGGCAGCATCAGCCCCAGCATTTT
CASSLGQHQPQHF
>TRBJ2-1|TRBD1|NA|TRBV7-2
TGTGCCAGCAGCCAGTGGGCCGGGACAGAATTTTACAATGAGCAGTTCTTC
CASSQWAGTEFYNEQFF
>TRBJ2-7|NA|NA|TRBV18
TGTGCCAGCTCACCGGGAACGGTAAGCTCCTACGAGCAGTACTTC
CASSPGTVSSYEQYF
>TRBJ2-7|NA|NA|TRBV7-9
TGTGCCAGCAGCTTAGTCGTCACTATTAGCTACGAGCAGTACTTC
CASSLVVTISYEQYF
>TRBJ1-3|NA|NA|TRBV5-1
TGCGCCAGCAGTTCCTCGGGGGACCCTGGAAACACCATATATTTT
CASSSSGDPGNTIYF
>TRBJ1-6|NA|NA|TRBV6-1
TGTGCCAGCAACGAGGAGAACAGAAATTCACCCCTCCACTTT
CASNEENRNSPLHF
>TRBJ1-4|NA|NA|TRBV5-1
TGCGCCAGCAGCTTGGATCCCTGGGGGGCAACTAATGAAAAACTGTTTTTT
CASSLDPWGATNEKLFF
>TRBJ1-1|NA|NA|TRBV14
TGTGCCAGCAGCCAAAACCCCGGGACCGGAGGGCGAGCTTTCTTT
CASSQNPGTGGRAFF
>TRBJ1-5|TRBD1|NA|TRBV30
TGTGCCTGGAGTGGGACAGGGTTTTCTCAGCCCCAGCATTTT
CAWSGTGFSQPQHF
>TRBJ1-4|NA|NA|TRBV5-6
TGTGCCAGCAGCTTGGACAGAGGGGAAAAACTGTTTTTT
CASSLDRGEKLFF
>TRBJ2-7|NA|few|TRBV28
TGTGCCAGCAGTTCCATTGGGAGCGACGAGCAGTACTTC
CASSSIGSDEQYF
>TRBJ2-7|NA|few|TRBV6-6
TGTGCCAGCAGTTACTCCCAGGTCGGGTCCTACGAGCAGTACTTC
CASSYSQVGSYEQYF
>TRBJ2-5|NA|few|TRBV30
TGTGCCTCGACGGTGAACCAAGAGACCCAGTACTTC
CASTVNQETQYF
>TRBJ1-2|NA|few|TRBV10-3
TGTGCCATCAGTGAGTCACACTTCGAGACAGAAAATGGCTACACCTTC
CAISESHFETENGYTF
>TRBJ2-7|TRBD2|NA|TRBV4-2
TGTGCCAGCAGCCAAGCGTCCCTAGCGGGCTACGAGCAGTACTTC
CASSQASLAGYEQYF
>TRBJ1-3|NA|few|TRBV7-9
TGTGCCAGCAGCTTAAACGACCAGGGACACACCATATATTTT
CASSLNDQGHTIYF
>TRBJ1-6|NA|NA|TRBV6-6
TGTGCCAGCAGTTCAACCCGGGATATGTCACCCCTCCACTTT
CASSSTRDMSPLHF
>TRBJ1-2|NA|NA|TRBV4-2
TGTGCCAGCAGCTTGGGGGACCTGGGGGACTATGGCTACACCTTC
CASSLGDLGDYGYTF
>TRBJ1-4|NA|NA|TRBV5-4
TGTGCCAGCAGCTTGTGGGGGATCGGGGAAAAACTGTTTTTT
CASSLWGIGEKLFF
>TRBJ1-6|NA|NA|TRBV10-2
TGCGCCAGCAAATGGAGCGAGTATAATTCACCCCTCCACTTT
CASKWSEYNSPLHF
>TRBJ2-6|NA|NA|TRBV10-3
TGTGCCATCAGCCCTCAGAGCTCTGGGGCCAACGTCCTGACTTTC
CAISPQSSGANVLTF
>TRBJ1-2|NA|NA|TRBV6-1
TGTGCCAGCAGATTAGGGGGGGAGCCGTATGGCTACACCTTC
CASRLGGEPYGYTF
>TRBJ1-3|NA|NA|TRBV28
TGTGCCAGCAGCCCAGCAGGGTACGGAAACACCATATATTTT
CASSPAGYGNTIYF
>TRBJ1-6|NA|NA|TRBV30
TGTGCCTGGAGTTTCTATGCAGGGAATTCACCCCTCCACTTT
CAWSFYAGNSPLHF
>TRBJ1-2|TRBD1|NA|TRBV6-1
TGTGCCAGCAGTGGTGGCCAGGGGGACTACACCTTC
CASSGGQGDYTF
>TRBJ2-2|TRBD1|NA|TRBV6-1
TGTGCCAGCAGTGCAGTCAGGGGGCTTACCGGGGAGCTGTTTTTT
CASSAVRGLTGELFF
>TRBJ2-5|NA|NA|TRBV5-1
TGCGCCAGCAGCTTTGGGGGGACTGAGACCCAGTACTTC
CASSFGGTETQYF
>TRBJ2-1|TRBD1|NA|TRBV19
TGTGCCAGTAGTAGGGGGACAGGGCCCTCCTACAATGAGCAGTTCTTC
CASSRGTGPSYNEQFF
>TRBJ2-7|NA|once|TRBV4-1
TGCGCCAGCAGCCAAGATTCCTCCTACGAGCAGTACTTC
CASSQDSSYEQYF
>TRBJ2-5|TRBD1|NA|TRBV9
TGTGCCAGCAGCGTAGTTGTAGGGGGCTCGGAGACCCAGTACTTC
CASSVVVGGSETQYF
>TRBJ2-6|NA|NA|TRBV7-6
TGTGCCAGCAGCTTAGATGGTTGGTCTGGGGCCAACGTCCTGACTTTC
CASSLDGWSGANVLTF